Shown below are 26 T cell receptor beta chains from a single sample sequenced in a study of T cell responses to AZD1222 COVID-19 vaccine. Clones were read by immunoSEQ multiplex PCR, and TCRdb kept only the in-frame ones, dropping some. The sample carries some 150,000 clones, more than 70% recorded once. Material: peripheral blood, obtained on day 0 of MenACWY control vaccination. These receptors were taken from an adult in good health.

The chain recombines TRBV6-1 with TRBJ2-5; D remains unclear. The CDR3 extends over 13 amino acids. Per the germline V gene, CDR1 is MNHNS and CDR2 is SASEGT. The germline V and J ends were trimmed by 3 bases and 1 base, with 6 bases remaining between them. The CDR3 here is CASSDLVQETQYF. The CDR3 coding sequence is TGTGCCAGCAGTGACCTGGTCCAAGAGACCCAGTACTTC.

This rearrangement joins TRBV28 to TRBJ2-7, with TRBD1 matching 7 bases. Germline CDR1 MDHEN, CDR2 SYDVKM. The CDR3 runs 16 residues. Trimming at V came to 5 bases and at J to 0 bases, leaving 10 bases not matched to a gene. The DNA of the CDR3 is TGTGCCAGCAGTGACCCCGACAGGGCAAGCTCCTACGAGCAGTACTTC. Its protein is CASSDPDRASSYEQYF.

This CDR3 reads CASSQNSNTGELFF. CDR3 nucleotide sequence: TGTGCCAGCAGCCAAAATTCGAACACCGGGGAGCTGTTTTTT. The chain carries TRBV9 and TRBJ2-2; D remains ambiguous. Trimming took off 4 bases at V and 0 bases at J, with 7 bases between the two ends. CDR3 length: 14 residues. CDR1 and CDR2 (germline): SGDLS, YYNGEE.

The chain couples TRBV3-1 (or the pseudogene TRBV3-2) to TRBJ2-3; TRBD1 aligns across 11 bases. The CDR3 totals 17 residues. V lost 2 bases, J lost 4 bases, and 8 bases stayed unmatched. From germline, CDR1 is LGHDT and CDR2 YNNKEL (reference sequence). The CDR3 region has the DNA TGTGCCAGCAGCCAAACCTGGGGGACAGGGGGGGCAGATACGCAGTATTTT. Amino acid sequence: CASSQTWGTGGADTQYF.

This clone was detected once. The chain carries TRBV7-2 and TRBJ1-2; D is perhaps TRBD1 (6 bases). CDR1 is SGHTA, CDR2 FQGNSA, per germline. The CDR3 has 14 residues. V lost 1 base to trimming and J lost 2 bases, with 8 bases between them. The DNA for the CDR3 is TGTGCCAGCAGCTTAGGACAGGCCAACTATGGCTACACCTTC. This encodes CASSLGQANYGYTF.

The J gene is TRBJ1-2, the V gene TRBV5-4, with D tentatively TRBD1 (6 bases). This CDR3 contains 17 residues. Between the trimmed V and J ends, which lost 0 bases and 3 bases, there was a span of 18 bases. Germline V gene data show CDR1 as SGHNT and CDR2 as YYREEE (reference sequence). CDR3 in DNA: TGTGCCAGCAGCTTGGGGGGTAATGGGGGCTCAGACTATGGCTACACCTTC. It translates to CASSLGGNGGSDYGYTF.

CDR3 bases: TGTGCCAGCAGTGGACAGGGGGGAGAAGATACGCAGTATTTT. The encoded protein is CASSGQGGEDTQYF. The rearrangement uses TRBV2 and TRBJ2-3; 9 nucleotides align to TRBD1. J was trimmed by 5 bases and V by 4 bases; bases with no gene match: 4. CDR1 and CDR2 from the germline V gene are SNHLY and FYNNEI. The CDR3 is 14 residues long. Together with reference TRBV2 and TRBJ2-3, the CDR3 gives the full variable domain: EPEVTQTPSHQVTQMGQEVILRCVPISNHLYFYWYRQILGQKVEFLVSFYNNEISEKSEIFDDQFSVERPDGSNFTLKIRSTKLEDSAMYFCASSGQGGEDTQYFGPGTRLTVL.

This CDR3 reads CASSLRLGRDTDTQYF. Here the CDR3 DNA reads TGTGCCAGCAGCTTAAGGTTGGGGCGGGATACAGATACGCAGTATTTT. The V call is TRBV7-2, the J call TRBJ2-3; possibly TRBD2 for D (6 bases). The CDR3 contains 16 residues. V lost 2 bases, J lost 3 bases, and 15 bases lay in between. CDR1 and CDR2 (germline): SGHTA, FQGNSA.

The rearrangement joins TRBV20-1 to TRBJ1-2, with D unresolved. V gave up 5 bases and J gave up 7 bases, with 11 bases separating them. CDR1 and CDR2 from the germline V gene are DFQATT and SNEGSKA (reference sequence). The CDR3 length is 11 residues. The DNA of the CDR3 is TGCAGTGCTCACCAGCTTCCTGGCTACACCTTC. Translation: CSAHQLPGYTF.

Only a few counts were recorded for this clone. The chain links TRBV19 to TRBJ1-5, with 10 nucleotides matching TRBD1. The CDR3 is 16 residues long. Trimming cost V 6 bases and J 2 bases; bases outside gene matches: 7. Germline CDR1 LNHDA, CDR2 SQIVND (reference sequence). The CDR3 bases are TGTGCCAGTAGGCTCGCCGGGACAGGGGGCAATCAGCCCCAGCATTTT. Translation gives CASRLAGTGGNQPQHF.

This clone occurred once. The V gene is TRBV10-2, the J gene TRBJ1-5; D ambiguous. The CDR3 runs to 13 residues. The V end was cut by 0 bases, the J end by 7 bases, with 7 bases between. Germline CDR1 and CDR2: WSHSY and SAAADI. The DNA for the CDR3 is TGCGCCAGCAGTGAGTCGGAACGGCAGCCCCAGCATTTT. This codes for CASSESERQPQHF.

This CDR3 reads CASSFRTGDTGELFF. The CDR3 DNA sequence: TGCGCCAGCAGCTTTCGGACAGGGGATACCGGGGAGCTGTTTTTT. This sequence joins TRBV4-1 and TRBJ2-2; 9 bases map to TRBD1. This CDR3 has 15 amino acids. Germline CDR1 reads MGHRA; CDR2 reads YSYEKL. Trimming removed 5 bases from V and 5 bases from J; junction bases left unmatched: 6.

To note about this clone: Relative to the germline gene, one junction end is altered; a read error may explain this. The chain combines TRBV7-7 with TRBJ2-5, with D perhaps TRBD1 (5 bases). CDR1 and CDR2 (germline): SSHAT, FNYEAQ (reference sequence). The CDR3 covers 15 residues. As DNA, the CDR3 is TGTGCTAGCAGCTTAGAGGCAGGGTGGGAAGAGACCCAGTACTTC. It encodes CASSLEAGWEETQYF.

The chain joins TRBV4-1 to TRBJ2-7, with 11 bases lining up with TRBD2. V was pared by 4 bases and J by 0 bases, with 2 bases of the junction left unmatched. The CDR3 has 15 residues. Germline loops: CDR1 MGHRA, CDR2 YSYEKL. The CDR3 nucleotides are TGCGCCAGCAGCCGGACTAGCGGGTACTCCTACGAGCAGTACTTC. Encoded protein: CASSRTSGYSYEQYF.

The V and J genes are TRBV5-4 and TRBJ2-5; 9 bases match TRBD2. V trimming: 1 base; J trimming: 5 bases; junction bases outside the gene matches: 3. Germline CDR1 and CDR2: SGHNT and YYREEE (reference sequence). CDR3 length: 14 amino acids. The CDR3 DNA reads TGTGCCAGCAGCTTGCGGCTAGCGGGGGAGACCCAGTACTTC. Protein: CASSLRLAGETQYF.

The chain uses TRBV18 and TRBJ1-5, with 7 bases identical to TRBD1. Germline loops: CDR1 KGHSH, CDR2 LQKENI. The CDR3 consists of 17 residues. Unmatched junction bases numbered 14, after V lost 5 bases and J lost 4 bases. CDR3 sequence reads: CASSSTRGGEWNQPQHF. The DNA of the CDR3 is TGTGCCAGCTCATCCACGCGAGGGGGCGAATGGAATCAGCCCCAGCATTTT. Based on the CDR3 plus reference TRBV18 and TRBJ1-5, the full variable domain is NAGVMQNPRHLVRRRGQEARLRCSPMKGHSHVYWYRQLPEEGLKFMVYLQKENIIDESGMPKERFSAEFPKEGPSILRIQQVVRGDSAAYFCASSSTRGGEWNQPQHFGDGTRLSIL.

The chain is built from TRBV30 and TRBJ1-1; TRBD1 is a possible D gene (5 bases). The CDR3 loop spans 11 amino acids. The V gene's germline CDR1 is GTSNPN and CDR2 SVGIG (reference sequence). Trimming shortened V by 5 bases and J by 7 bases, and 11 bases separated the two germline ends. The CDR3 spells CAWAGRHEAFF. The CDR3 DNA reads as TGTGCCTGGGCGGGACGGCATGAAGCTTTCTTT.

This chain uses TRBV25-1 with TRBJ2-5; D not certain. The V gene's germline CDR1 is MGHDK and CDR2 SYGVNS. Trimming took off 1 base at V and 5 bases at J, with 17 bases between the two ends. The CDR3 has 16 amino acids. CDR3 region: CASSEFQAASGETQYF. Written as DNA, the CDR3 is TGTGCCAGCAGTGAATTTCAAGCCGCCTCCGGGGAGACCCAGTACTTC.

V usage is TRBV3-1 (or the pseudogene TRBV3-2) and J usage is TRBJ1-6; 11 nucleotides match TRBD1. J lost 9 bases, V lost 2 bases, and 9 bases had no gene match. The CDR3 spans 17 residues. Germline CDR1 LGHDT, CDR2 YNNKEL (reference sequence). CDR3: CASSQPLPGTGGSPLHF. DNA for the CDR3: TGTGCCAGCAGCCAACCCCTCCCCGGGACAGGGGGTTCACCCCTCCACTTT.

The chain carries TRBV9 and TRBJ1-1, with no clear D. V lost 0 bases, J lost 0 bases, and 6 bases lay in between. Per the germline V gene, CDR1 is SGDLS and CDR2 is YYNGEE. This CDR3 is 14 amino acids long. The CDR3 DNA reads TGTGCCAGCAGCGTAGCCGCGGTGAACACTGAAGCTTTCTTT. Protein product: CASSVAAVNTEAFF.

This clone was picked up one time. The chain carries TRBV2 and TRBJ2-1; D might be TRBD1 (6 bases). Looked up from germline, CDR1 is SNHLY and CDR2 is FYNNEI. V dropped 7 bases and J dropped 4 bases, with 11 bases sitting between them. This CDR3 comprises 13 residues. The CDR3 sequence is CASTRGGYNEQFF. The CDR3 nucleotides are TGTGCCAGCACTAGAGGGGGTTACAATGAGCAGTTCTTC. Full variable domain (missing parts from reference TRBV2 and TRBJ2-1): EPEVTQTPSHQVTQMGQEVILRCVPISNHLYFYWYRQILGQKVEFLVSFYNNEISEKSEIFDDQFSVERPDGSNFTLKIRSTKLEDSAMYFCASTRGGYNEQFFGPGTRLTVL.

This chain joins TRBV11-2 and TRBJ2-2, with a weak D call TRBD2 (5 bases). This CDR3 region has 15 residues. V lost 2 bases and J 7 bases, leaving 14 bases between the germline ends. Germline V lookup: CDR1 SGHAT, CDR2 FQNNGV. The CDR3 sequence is CASSLTRGYGGELFF. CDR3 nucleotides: TGTGCCAGCAGCTTAACTCGGGGTTACGGCGGGGAGCTGTTTTTT.

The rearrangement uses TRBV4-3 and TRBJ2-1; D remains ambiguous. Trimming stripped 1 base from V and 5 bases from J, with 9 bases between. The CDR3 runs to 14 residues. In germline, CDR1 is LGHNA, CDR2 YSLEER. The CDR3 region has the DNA TGCGCCAGCAGCCAAGTCCACGGTAACAATGAGCAGTTCTTC. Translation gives CASSQVHGNNEQFF.

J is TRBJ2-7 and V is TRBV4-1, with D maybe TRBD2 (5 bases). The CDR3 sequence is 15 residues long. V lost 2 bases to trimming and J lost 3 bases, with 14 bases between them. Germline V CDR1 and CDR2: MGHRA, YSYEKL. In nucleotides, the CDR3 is TGCGCCAGCAGCCAATATATAAGCGGTTTCTACGAGCAGTACTTC. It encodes CASSQYISGFYEQYF.

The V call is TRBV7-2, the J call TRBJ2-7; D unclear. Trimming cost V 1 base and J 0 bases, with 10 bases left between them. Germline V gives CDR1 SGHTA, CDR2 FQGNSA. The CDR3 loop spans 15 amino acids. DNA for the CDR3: TGTGCCAGCAGCTTAGGGCCAGCGTACTCCTACGAGCAGTACTTC. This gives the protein CASSLGPAYSYEQYF. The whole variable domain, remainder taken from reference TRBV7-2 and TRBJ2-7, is GAGVSQSPSNKVTEKGKDVELRCDPISGHTALYWYRQSLGQGLEFLIYFQGNSAPDKSGLPSDRFSAERTGGSVSTLTIQRTQQEDSAVYLCASSLGPAYSYEQYFGPGTRLTVT.

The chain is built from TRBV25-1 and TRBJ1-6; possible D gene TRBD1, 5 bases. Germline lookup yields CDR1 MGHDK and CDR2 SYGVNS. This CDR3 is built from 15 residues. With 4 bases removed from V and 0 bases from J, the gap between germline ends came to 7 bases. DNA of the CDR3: TGTGCCAGCAGTGTCGGGGGCTCCTATAATTCACCCCTCCACTTT. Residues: CASSVGGSYNSPLHF. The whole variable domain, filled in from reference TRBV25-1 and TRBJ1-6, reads EADIYQTPRYLVIGTGKKITLECSQTMGHDKMYWYQQDPGMELHLIHYSYGVNSTEKGDLSSESTVSRIRTEHFPLTLESARPSHTSQYLCASSVGGSYNSPLHFGNGTRLTVT.